Included here is one TCR beta chain sequence, with context. This CDR3 is 15 amino acids long. Germline lookup yields CDR1 SQVTM and CDR2 ANQGSEA. The V end was cut by 7 bases, the J end by 5 bases, with 22 bases between. These data originate in a study of shared T cell receptors in the human thymus. The repertoire was sequenced with immunoSEQ multiplex PCR; TCRdb's copy has only in-frame clones and lacks some. The sample lists about 540,000 clones; about 84% were seen once. These same records also appear under a second study, on human thymus T cells. This second study says: Related studies noted strongly shared thymic repertoires across unrelated people.

What was sequenced was thymocytes. The source is a boy under two years old with a congenital heart defect. V gene TRBV29-1 combines with J gene TRBJ2-3, with a possible D match to TRBD2 (5 bases). The CDR3 spells CSGILSGSPGDTQYF. In nucleotides, the CDR3 is TGCAGCGGAATCCTGAGCGGTTCCCCCGGAGATACGCAGTATTTT.